The rows below give T cell receptor beta chains drawn from one sample of a study of T cells after somatic rescue of genetic block. The table came from immunoSEQ multiplex PCR; TCRdb's copy has only in-frame clones and leaves some out. The sample includes 15,000 or so clones, less than 75% of them seen just once. The sequenced sample consisted of peripheral blood mononuclear cells (PBMCs). These receptors originate from a man aged 18 to 35. CDR3s include the opening cysteine and the closing phenylalanine or tryptophan. D genes are given only for firm matches. Clone size is given for some rows only: seen once, a few or many times, or a class if the clone is expanded.

V gene	D gene	J gene	clone size	CDR3 DNA	CDR3 protein
TRBV7-8	NA	TRBJ2-7	NA	TGTGCCAGCAGCTTCAGGACCCCAAGCTCCTACGAGCAGTACTTC	CASSFRTPSSYEQYF
TRBV14	TRBD2	TRBJ2-1	NA	TGTGCCAGCAGCCCCCGGACTAGCGGGAGATATAATGAGCAGTTCTTC	CASSPRTSGRYNEQFF
TRBV5-4	NA	TRBJ2-7	NA	TGTGCCAGCAGCCTGGACCAGGTCTACGAGCAGTACTTC	CASSLDQVYEQYF
TRBV6-5	TRBD2	TRBJ2-7	NA	TGTGCCAGCAGTTACGCGGGAGGGGGGATTTACGAGCAGTACTTC	CASSYAGGGIYEQYF
TRBV5-1	TRBD1	TRBJ2-6	NA	TGCGCCAGCAGCTGGACAGGGCCCGGGGCCAACGTCCTGACTTTC	CASSWTGPGANVLTF
TRBV28	NA	TRBJ1-5	NA	TGTGCCAGCAGTTTACAGGGACGTCAGCCCCAGCATTTT	CASSLQGRQPQHF
TRBV18	TRBD1	TRBJ2-3	NA	TGTGCCAGCTCACCGGACAGGCCTGACTCCACAGATACGCAGTATTTT	CASSPDRPDSTDTQYF
TRBV19	TRBD1	TRBJ1-4	NA	TGTGCCAGTAAAGAGGGGGCGAGGCCTAATGAAAAACTGTTTTTT	CASKEGARPNEKLFF
TRBV6-6	TRBD2	TRBJ2-7	NA	TGTGCCAGCAGTTATCTAGCGGGTGGGGACTACGAGCAGTACTTC	CASSYLAGGDYEQYF
TRBV27	NA	TRBJ1-2	NA	TGTGCCACCCGTGGAGGGCTCTATGGCTACACCTTC	CATRGGLYGYTF
TRBV4-1	NA	TRBJ2-5	NA	TGCGCCAGCAGTCCCCAGGGTTTGGAGACCCAGTACTTC	CASSPQGLETQYF
TRBV10-3	TRBD2	TRBJ2-2	NA	TGTGCCATCAGTGAGCGGGGCCCCAGACAGGGTTGGACTAGCGGGAGAGAGAACACCGGGGAGCTGTTTTTT	CAISERGPRQGWTSGRENTGELFF
TRBV5-1	NA	TRBJ2-5	few	TGCGCCAGCAGCTTGTGGGAGACCCAGTACTTC	CASSLWETQYF
TRBV19	TRBD2	TRBJ2-1	NA	TGTGCCAGTAGTATTCTCACTAGCGGTGAGCAGTTCTTC	CASSILTSGEQFF
TRBV18	TRBD1	TRBJ2-2	NA	TGTGCCAGCTCACCATTGGGACAGGTATCTGCCGGGGAGCTGTTTTTT	CASSPLGQVSAGELFF
TRBV30	TRBD1	TRBJ1-1	NA	TGTGCCTGGAGGAAAATTTCAGGGGGTCTGAACACTGAAGCTTTCTTT	CAWRKISGGLNTEAFF
TRBV4-1	NA	TRBJ2-7	NA	TGCGCCAGCAGCCAAGGTATGGGTAACAACGAGCAGTACTTC	CASSQGMGNNEQYF
TRBV9	TRBD2	TRBJ2-7	NA	TGTGCCAGCAGCGTAGGGACTAGCGGGGCCTACGAGCAGTACTTC	CASSVGTSGAYEQYF
TRBV27	NA	TRBJ2-7	NA	TGTGCCAGCAGTTTACAGCAGGCGTCCTACGAGCAGTACTTC	CASSLQQASYEQYF
TRBV27	TRBD2	TRBJ2-1	NA	TGTGCCAGCAGTTTACTAGCGGGGGTAGTCTACAATGAGCAGTTCTTC	CASSLLAGVVYNEQFF
TRBV7-6	NA	TRBJ2-7	many	TGTGCCAGCAGCTTAGAAGGGCTTCAGTCCTACGAGCAGTACTTC	CASSLEGLQSYEQYF
TRBV18	NA	TRBJ1-5	NA	TGTGCCAGCTCACCACTAGGGGCCAATCAGCCCCAGCATTTT	CASSPLGANQPQHF
TRBV19	NA	TRBJ1-5	NA	TGTGCCAGTACTTATAGATATAAAACAGGGTATCAGCCCCAGCATTTT	CASTYRYKTGYQPQHF
TRBV6-6	NA	TRBJ2-5	NA	TGTGCCAGCAGAATGGACACCCCTTTATACTTC	CASRMDTPLYF
TRBV6-1	NA	TRBJ2-5	once	TGTGCCAGCAGTGCTGTTGAGCTTGGGCTGGGGACCCAGTACTTC	CASSAVELGLGTQYF
TRBV18	NA	TRBJ1-2	NA	TGTGCCAGCTCACCATCCGGGGGCGCACTCTATGGCTACACCTTC	CASSPSGGALYGYTF
TRBV5-4	NA	TRBJ2-7	NA	TGTGCCAGCAGCTTGGGTCTCAGAGGGGGGGACTCCTACGAGCAGTACTTC	CASSLGLRGGDSYEQYF
TRBV10-3	NA	TRBJ2-3	NA	TGTGCCATCAGTAGCACGCAGTATTTT	CAISSTQYF
TRBV6-6	TRBD1	TRBJ1-6	once	TGTGCCAGCAGTCGTAACAGGGGCGAGGATTCACCCCTCCACTTT	CASSRNRGEDSPLHF
TRBV18	NA	TRBJ2-7	few	TGTGCCAGCTCACCGCCAGGGCTCTACGAGCAGTACTTC	CASSPPGLYEQYF
TRBV6-6	NA	TRBJ1-3	NA	TGTGCCAGCAGTTACTCGGCCTCTGGAAACACCATATATTTT	CASSYSASGNTIYF
TRBV30	NA	TRBJ1-6	NA	TGTGCCTGGAGTGTAGCGCGGGCCCATTCACCCCTCCACTTT	CAWSVARAHSPLHF
TRBV30	TRBD1	TRBJ1-3	NA	TGTGCCTCGGACAGGGGCGGAGGAAACACCATATATTTT	CASDRGGGNTIYF
TRBV6-5	NA	TRBJ2-3	NA	TGTGCCAGCACCCTTAATCACGGAGATACGCAGTATTTT	CASTLNHGDTQYF
TRBV9	NA	TRBJ2-3	NA	TGTGCCAGCAGCCTATCCCAGGGTCCTAGCACAGATACGCAGTATTTT	CASSLSQGPSTDTQYF
TRBV9	NA	TRBJ1-3	NA	TGTGCCAGCAGCGTAGTTGCAGGGGTTGGAAACACCATATATTTT	CASSVVAGVGNTIYF
TRBV18	NA	TRBJ1-1	NA	TGTGCCAGCTCACCACAGGGGAACACTGAAGCTTTCTTT	CASSPQGNTEAFF
TRBV9	NA	TRBJ2-3	NA	TGTGCCAGCAGCGTAGGGGTGGACCCCAAGGGAGATACGCAGTATTTT	CASSVGVDPKGDTQYF
TRBV6-1	NA	TRBJ2-7	medium-sized	TGTGCCAGCAGTGACCATAGCAGTCCGGGCGAGCAGTACTTC	CASSDHSSPGEQYF
TRBV7-3	NA	TRBJ2-3	NA	TGTGCCAGCAGCTTGGGTGGGGCAGGGGCCAAAGATACGCAGTATTTT	CASSLGGAGAKDTQYF
TRBV5-1	NA	TRBJ2-3	NA	TGCGCCAGCAGCCCCTGGGGGGATGGCACAGATACGCAGTATTTT	CASSPWGDGTDTQYF
TRBV29-1	NA	TRBJ2-7	NA	TGCAGCGTTGAAGATAACAGATCCTACGAGCAGTACTTC	CSVEDNRSYEQYF
TRBV14	TRBD2	TRBJ2-5	NA	TGTGCCAGCAGCCCCCATTTAGCGGGAGCGAGAGAGACCCAGTACTTC	CASSPHLAGARETQYF
TRBV30	NA	TRBJ1-6	NA	TGTGCCTGGAGTGTCATCTATTCACCCCTCCACTTT	CAWSVIYSPLHF
TRBV5-1	NA	TRBJ2-1	NA	TGCGCCAGCAGGGACAGACTCTACAATGAGCAGTTCTTC	CASRDRLYNEQFF
TRBV30	NA	TRBJ1-6	NA	TGTGCCTGGACAAACAGCTTCAATTCACCCCTCCACTTT	CAWTNSFNSPLHF
TRBV25-1	NA	TRBJ2-1	NA	TGTGCCAGCAGTGTCCCAGGCTACAATGAGCAGTTCTTC	CASSVPGYNEQFF
TRBV19	TRBD2	TRBJ2-2	few	TGTGCCAGTTCGACTCCCCCCGGACTAGCGGGAGTCCTGTTTTTT	CASSTPPGLAGVLFF
TRBV5-1	NA	TRBJ1-5	NA	TGCGCCAGCAGCTTGGGGCAGGGATATCAGCCCCAGCATTTT	CASSLGQGYQPQHF
TRBV11-3	TRBD1	TRBJ1-3	NA	TGTGCCAGCAGCTTAGGGACTACAGGGGGAACCGGAAACACCATATATTTT	CASSLGTTGGTGNTIYF